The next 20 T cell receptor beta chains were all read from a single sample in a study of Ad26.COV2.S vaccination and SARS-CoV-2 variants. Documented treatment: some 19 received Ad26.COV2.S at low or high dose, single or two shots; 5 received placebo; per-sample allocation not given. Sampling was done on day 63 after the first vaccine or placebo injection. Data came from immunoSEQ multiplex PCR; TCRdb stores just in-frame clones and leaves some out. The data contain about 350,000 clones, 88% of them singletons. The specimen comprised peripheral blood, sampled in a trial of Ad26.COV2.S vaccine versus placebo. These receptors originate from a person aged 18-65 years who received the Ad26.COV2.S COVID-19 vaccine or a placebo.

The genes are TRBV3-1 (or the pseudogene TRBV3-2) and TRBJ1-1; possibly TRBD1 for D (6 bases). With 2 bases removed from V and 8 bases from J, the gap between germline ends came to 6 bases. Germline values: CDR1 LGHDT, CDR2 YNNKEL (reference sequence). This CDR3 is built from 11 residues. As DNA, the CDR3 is TGTGCCAGCAGCCAACAGGGGGAAGCTTTCTTT. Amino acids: CASSQQGEAFF.

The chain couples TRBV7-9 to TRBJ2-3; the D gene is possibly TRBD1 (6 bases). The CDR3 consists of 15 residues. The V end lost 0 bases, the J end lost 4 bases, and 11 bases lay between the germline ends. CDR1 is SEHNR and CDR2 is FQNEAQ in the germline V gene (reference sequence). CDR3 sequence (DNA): TGTGCCAGCAGCTTAGCGGGACAAGCTGCAGATACGCAGTATTTT. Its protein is CASSLAGQAADTQYF.

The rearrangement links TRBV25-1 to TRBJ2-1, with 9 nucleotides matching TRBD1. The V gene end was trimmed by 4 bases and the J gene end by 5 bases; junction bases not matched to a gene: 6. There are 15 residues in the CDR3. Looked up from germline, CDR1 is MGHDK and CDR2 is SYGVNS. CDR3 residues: CASSVTGGLHNEQFF. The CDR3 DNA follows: TGTGCCAGCAGTGTGACAGGGGGACTTCACAATGAGCAGTTCTTC. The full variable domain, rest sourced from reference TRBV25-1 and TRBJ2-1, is EADIYQTPRYLVIGTGKKITLECSQTMGHDKMYWYQQDPGMELHLIHYSYGVNSTEKGDLSSESTVSRIRTEHFPLTLESARPSHTSQYLCASSVTGGLHNEQFFGPGTRLTVL.

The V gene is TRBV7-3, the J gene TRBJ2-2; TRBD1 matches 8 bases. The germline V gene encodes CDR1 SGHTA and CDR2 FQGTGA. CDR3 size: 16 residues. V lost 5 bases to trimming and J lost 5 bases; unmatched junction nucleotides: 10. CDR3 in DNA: TGTGCCAGCAGCCGAATCCCGGGACAGGAGACCGGGGAGCTGTTTTTT. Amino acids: CASSRIPGQETGELFF.

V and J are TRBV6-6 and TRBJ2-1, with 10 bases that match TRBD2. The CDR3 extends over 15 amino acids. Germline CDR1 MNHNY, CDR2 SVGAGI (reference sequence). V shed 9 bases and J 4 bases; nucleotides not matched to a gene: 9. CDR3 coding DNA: TGTGCCAGTCTCGAGCGGGGGGGAGGGTACAATGAGCAGTTCTTC. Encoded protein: CASLERGGGYNEQFF.

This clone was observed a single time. Written as DNA, the CDR3 is TGCGCCAGCAGTGATTTGCGTAGATATGAGCAGTTCTTC. This sequence encodes CASSDLRRYEQFF. J is TRBJ2-1 and V is TRBV10-2; D is uncertain. Germline assignment: CDR1 WSHSY and CDR2 SAAADI. This CDR3 region has 13 residues. V was shortened by 3 bases and J by 8 bases, with 11 bases between the two germline ends.

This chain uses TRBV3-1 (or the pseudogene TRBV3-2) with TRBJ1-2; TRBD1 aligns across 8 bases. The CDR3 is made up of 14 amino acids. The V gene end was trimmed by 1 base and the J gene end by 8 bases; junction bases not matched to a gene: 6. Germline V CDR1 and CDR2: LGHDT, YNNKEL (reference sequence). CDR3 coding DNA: TGTGCCAGCAGCCAAGTGGACAGGGATGGGGGCTACACCTTC. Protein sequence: CASSQVDRDGGYTF.

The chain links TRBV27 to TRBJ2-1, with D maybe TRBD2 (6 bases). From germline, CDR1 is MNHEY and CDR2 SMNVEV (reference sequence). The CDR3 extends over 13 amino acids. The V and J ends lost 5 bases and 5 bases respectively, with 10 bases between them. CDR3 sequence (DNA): TGTGCCAGCAGTCCGACTAGTAACAATGAGCAGTTCTTC. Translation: CASSPTSNNEQFF.

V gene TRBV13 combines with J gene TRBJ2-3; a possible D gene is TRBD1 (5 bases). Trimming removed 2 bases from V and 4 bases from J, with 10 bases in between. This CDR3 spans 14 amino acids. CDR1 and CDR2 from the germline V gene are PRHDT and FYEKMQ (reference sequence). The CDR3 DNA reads TGTGCCAGCAGCTTAAGGATGGGGCCAGATACGCAGTATTTT. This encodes CASSLRMGPDTQYF.

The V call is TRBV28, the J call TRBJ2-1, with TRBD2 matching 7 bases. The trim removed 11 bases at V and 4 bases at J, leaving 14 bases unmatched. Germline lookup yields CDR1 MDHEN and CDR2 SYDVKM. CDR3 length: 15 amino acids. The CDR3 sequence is CASQAAGDGYNEQFF. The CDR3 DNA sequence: TGTGCCTCCCAGGCGGCGGGAGACGGGTACAATGAGCAGTTCTTC.

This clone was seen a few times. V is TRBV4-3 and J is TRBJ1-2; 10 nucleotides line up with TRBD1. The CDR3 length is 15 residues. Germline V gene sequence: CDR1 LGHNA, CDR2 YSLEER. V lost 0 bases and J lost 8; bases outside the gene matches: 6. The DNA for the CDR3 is TGCGCCAGCAGCCAAGAGGACAGGGGGTCAGGCGGCTACACCTTC. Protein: CASSQEDRGSGGYTF.

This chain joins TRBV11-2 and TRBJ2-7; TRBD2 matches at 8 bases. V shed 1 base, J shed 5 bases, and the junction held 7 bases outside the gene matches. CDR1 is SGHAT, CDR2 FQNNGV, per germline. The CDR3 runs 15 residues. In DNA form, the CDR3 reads TGTGCCAGCAGCTTAGGAGCGGGAGTTCTGGACGAGCAGTACTTC. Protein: CASSLGAGVLDEQYF.

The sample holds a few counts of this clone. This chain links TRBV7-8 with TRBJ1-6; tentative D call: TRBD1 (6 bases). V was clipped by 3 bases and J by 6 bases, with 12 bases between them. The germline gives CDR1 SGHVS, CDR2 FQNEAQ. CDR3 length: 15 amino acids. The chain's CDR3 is CASSLAGQSNSPLHF. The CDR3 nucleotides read TGTGCCAGCAGCTTGGCAGGACAGTCTAATTCACCCCTCCACTTT.

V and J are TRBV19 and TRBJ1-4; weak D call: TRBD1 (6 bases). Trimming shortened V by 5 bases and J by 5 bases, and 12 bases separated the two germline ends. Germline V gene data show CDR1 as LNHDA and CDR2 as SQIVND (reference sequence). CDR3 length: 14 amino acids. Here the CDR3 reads CASSSDRPNEKLFF. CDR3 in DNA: TGTGCCAGTAGTTCCGACAGGCCAAATGAAAAACTGTTTTTT.

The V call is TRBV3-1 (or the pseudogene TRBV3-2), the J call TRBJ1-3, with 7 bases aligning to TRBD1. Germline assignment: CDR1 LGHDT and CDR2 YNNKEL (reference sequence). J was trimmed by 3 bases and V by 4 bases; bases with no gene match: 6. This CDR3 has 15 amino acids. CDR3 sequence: CASSPRDRIGNTIYF. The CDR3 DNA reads TGTGCCAGCAGCCCCCGGGACAGAATTGGAAACACCATATATTTT.

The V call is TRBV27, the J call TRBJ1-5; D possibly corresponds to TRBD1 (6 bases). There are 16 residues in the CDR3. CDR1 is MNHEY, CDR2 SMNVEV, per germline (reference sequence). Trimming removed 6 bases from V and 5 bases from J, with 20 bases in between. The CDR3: CASSPDGFRGHQPQHF. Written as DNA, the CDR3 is TGTGCCAGCAGCCCGGACGGATTCAGGGGTCATCAGCCCCAGCATTTT.

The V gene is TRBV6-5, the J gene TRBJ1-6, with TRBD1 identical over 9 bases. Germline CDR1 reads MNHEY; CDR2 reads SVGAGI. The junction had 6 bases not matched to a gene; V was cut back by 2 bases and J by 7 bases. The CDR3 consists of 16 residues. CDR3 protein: CASSYTGTGPNSPLHF. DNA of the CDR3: TGTGCCAGCAGTTACACCGGGACAGGGCCCAATTCACCCCTCCACTTT.

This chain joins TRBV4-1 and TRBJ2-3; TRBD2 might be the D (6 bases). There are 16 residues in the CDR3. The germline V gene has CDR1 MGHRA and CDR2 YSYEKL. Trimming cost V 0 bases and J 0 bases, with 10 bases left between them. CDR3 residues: CASSQELAPSTDTQYF. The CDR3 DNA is TGCGCCAGCAGCCAAGAACTAGCACCGAGCACAGATACGCAGTATTTT.

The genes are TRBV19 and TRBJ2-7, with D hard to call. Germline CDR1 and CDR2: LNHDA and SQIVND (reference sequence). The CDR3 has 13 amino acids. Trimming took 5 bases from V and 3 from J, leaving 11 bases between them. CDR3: CASSPDPGYEQYF. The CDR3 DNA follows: TGTGCCAGTAGTCCGGACCCTGGCTACGAGCAGTACTTC. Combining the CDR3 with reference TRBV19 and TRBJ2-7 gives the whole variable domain DGGITQSPKYLFRKEGQNVTLSCEQNLNHDAMYWYRQDPGQGLRLIYYSQIVNDFQKGDIAEGYSVSREKKESFPLTVTSAQKNPTAFYLCASSPDPGYEQYFGPGTRLTVT.

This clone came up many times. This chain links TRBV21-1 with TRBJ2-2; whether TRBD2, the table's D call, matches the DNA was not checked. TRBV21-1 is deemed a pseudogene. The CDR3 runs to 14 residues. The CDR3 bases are TGTGCCAGCAGCAAACTAGCGGGCACCGGGGAGCTGTTTTTT. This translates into CASSKLAGTGELFF.